The 29 T cell receptor beta chains in this list originate from one sample, sequenced in a study of radiotherapy plus CTLA-4 blockade in lung cancer. Here immunoSEQ multiplex PCR was the method, and the copy in TCRdb shows in-frame clones only, minus some. The sample holds some 30,000 clones; over 60% are singletons and the top ten take 16%. The input for sequencing was peripheral blood, taken from a patient treated with radiotherapy plus ipilimumab. The receptor set was obtained from a human donor with non-small cell lung cancer that progressed on radiotherapy plus ipilimumab.

J is TRBJ1-5 and V is TRBV4-1, with D perhaps matching TRBD1 (6 bases). CDR3 length: 15 residues. V lost 0 bases, J lost 5 bases, and 11 bases lay in between. Germline CDR1 is MGHRA and CDR2 is YSYEKL. DNA for the CDR3: TGCGCCAGCAGCCAAGACGGAGGGGGACATCAGCCCCAGCATTTT. It encodes CASSQDGGGHQPQHF.

This CDR3 reads CASRRGQASSYEQYF. The CDR3 DNA reads TGTGCCAGCAGACGCGGACAGGCCAGCTCCTACGAGCAGTACTTC. V is TRBV6-5 and J is TRBJ2-7; 7 bases match TRBD1. Trimming removed 6 bases from V and 0 bases from J; junction bases left unmatched: 8. The CDR3 contains 15 residues. Germline V gene lookup returns CDR1 MNHEY and CDR2 SVGAGI.

This sequence joins TRBV11-2 and TRBJ2-5; D possibly uses TRBD1 or TRBD2 (5 bases each). The CDR3 sequence is 14 residues long. Germline loops: CDR1 SGHAT, CDR2 FQNNGV. V lost 5 bases and J 4 bases, leaving 14 bases between the germline ends. The CDR3 sequence is CASSLGLGVETQYF. The CDR3, as DNA: TGTGCCAGCAGCCTAGGGTTGGGGGTAGAGACCCAGTACTTC.

This clone came up once. Here the CDR3 DNA reads TGTGCCAGCTCACCAGGGACACCCCAACCCATTAACTACGAGCAGTACTTC. Translated, it gives CASSPGTPQPINYEQYF. The chain couples TRBV18 to TRBJ2-7, with a possible D match to TRBD1 (6 bases). The V gene's germline CDR1 is KGHSH and CDR2 LQKENI. The CDR3 is made up of 17 amino acids. Trimming took off 2 bases at V and 3 bases at J, with 20 bases between the two ends.

This chain joins TRBV4-1 and TRBJ2-7, with D perhaps assigned TRBD1 or TRBD2 (5 bases each). The CDR3 sequence is 14 residues long. Germline CDR1 MGHRA, CDR2 YSYEKL. Trimming took off 4 bases at V and 0 bases at J, with 10 bases between the two ends. The CDR3: CASSRGDGSYEQYF. CDR3 coding DNA: TGCGCCAGCAGCCGAGGGGACGGCTCCTACGAGCAGTACTTC.

The chain recombines TRBV9 with TRBJ1-1; D is possibly TRBD1 (5 bases). V shed 0 bases and J shed 0 bases, with 15 bases lying between them. Germline V gene lookup returns CDR1 SGDLS and CDR2 YYNGEE. The CDR3 extends over 17 amino acids. The CDR3 protein is CASSVAPDKALNTEAFF. CDR3 in DNA: TGTGCCAGCAGCGTAGCCCCGGACAAAGCTCTGAACACTGAAGCTTTCTTT.

This clone was observed once. V and J are TRBV27 and TRBJ2-3; D call uncertain. Germline-derived CDR1 and CDR2 are MNHEY and SMNVEV (reference sequence). V was cut by 2 bases and J by 0 bases, with 6 bases left in between. The CDR3 length is 14 residues. The CDR3 DNA reads TGTGCCAGCAGTTTAAAGGTCAGCACAGATACGCAGTATTTT. This gives the protein CASSLKVSTDTQYF.

This chain uses TRBV10-3 with TRBJ1-4; TRBD1 matches 9 bases. V lost 5 bases, J lost 8 bases, and 12 bases stayed unmatched. The germline V gene has CDR1 ENHRY and CDR2 SYGVKD. The CDR3 spans 16 residues. CDR3 residues: CAISTGTGRREEKLFF. The DNA for the CDR3 is TGTGCCATCAGTACCGGGACAGGGAGAAGAGAAGAAAAACTGTTTTTT.

This chain joins TRBV5-6 and TRBJ2-7; 7 nucleotides line up with TRBD1. The germline V gene has CDR1 SGHDT and CDR2 YYEEEE. Trimming cost V 1 base and J 6 bases; bases outside gene matches: 13. The CDR3 has 16 amino acids. CDR3 in amino acids: CASSLRGGTTTSEQYF. CDR3 DNA: TGTGCCAGCAGCTTGCGAGGGGGCACTACCACCTCCGAGCAGTACTTC.

The chain combines TRBV27 with TRBJ1-5; tentatively, D is TRBD1 (5 bases). V was trimmed by 0 bases and J by 9 bases, leaving 15 bases between them. CDR1 is MNHEY and CDR2 is SMNVEV in the germline V gene (reference sequence). This CDR3 is built from 15 residues. The CDR3 DNA reads as TGTGCCAGCAGTTTATCCGTGGGGGGTTCCTCGCCCCAGCATTTT. Its protein is CASSLSVGGSSPQHF.

The chain links TRBV5-1 to TRBJ2-1, with 8 bases matching TRBD2. V shed 4 bases and J 8 bases; nucleotides not matched to a gene: 2. The CDR3 totals 12 residues. Looked up from germline, CDR1 is SGHRS and CDR2 is YFSETQ. The chain's CDR3 is CASSREGDEQFF. The CDR3, as DNA: TGCGCCAGCAGCCGGGAGGGGGATGAGCAGTTCTTC.

Remarks on this clone: At one of its ends the junction is not consistent with the germline gene, which may arise from a read error. The gene calls are TRBV6-1 and TRBJ2-7; the D call may be TRBD1 or TRBD2 (5 bases each). CDR1 MNHNS and CDR2 SASEGT come from the germline V gene. The CDR3 spans 10 residues. The CDR3 reads CASSAGTAIF. The DNA for the CDR3 is TGTGCCAGCAGTGCCGGGACGGCTATTTTC.

The chain uses TRBV27 and TRBJ2-7, with a weak D call TRBD2 (6 bases). In germline, CDR1 is MNHEY, CDR2 SMNVEV (reference sequence). With 9 bases removed from V and 6 bases from J, the gap between germline ends came to 18 bases. CDR3 length equals 13 residues. CDR3 sequence reads: CASLWQTGSEQYF. The CDR3 coding sequence is TGTGCCAGTCTTTGGCAGACCGGGAGCGAGCAGTACTTC.

As regards this clone: At one end, the junction sequence differs from germline, possibly due to a read error. The V gene is TRBV6-6, the J gene TRBJ2-1; TRBD2 matches 10 bases. The germline gives CDR1 MNHNY, CDR2 SVGAGI (reference sequence). The CDR3 length is 16 residues. CDR3 amino acids: CASSQKSGRAYHEQFF. The CDR3 nucleotides are TGTGCCAGCAGTCAAAAAAGCGGGAGGGCCTACCATGAGCAGTTCTTC.

This clone came up once. The chain joins TRBV4-3 to TRBJ1-1, with 7 bases matching TRBD1. Losses at the gene ends were 4 bases for V and 5 bases for J; bases not matched to a gene: 7. The CDR3 loop spans 14 amino acids. Germline CDR1 is LGHNA and CDR2 is YSLEER. CDR3 sequence reads: CASSLSTGATEAFF. CDR3 in DNA: TGCGCCAGCAGCCTTTCCACAGGGGCAACTGAAGCTTTCTTT.

This chain joins TRBV4-1 and TRBJ1-2, with 11 bases identical to TRBD1. Unmatched junction bases numbered 3, after V lost 0 bases and J lost 0 bases. The germline CDR1 and CDR2 sequences are MGHRA and YSYEKL. This CDR3 is 17 amino acids long. The CDR3 DNA reads TGCGCCAGCAGCCAAGATTGGGGACAGGGGGCTAACTATGGCTACACCTTC. This codes for CASSQDWGQGANYGYTF.

V usage is TRBV23-1 and J usage is TRBJ1-4, with D unclear. Being an ORF, TRBV23-1 has a function that is uncertain. Trimming took off 4 bases at V and 0 bases at J, with 12 bases between the two ends. The CDR3 totals 16 residues. CDR3 sequence: CASSRWGTTTNEKLFF. Written as DNA, the CDR3 is TGCGCCAGCAGTCGCTGGGGAACTACAACTAATGAAAAACTGTTTTTT.

The genes are TRBV29-1 and TRBJ2-7, with D hard to call. V lost 0 bases to trimming and J lost 4 bases, with 13 bases between them. Germline V gives CDR1 SQVTM, CDR2 ANQGSEA. The CDR3 has 14 residues. The CDR3: CSVEEEGKLYEQYF. Written as DNA, the CDR3 is TGCAGCGTTGAAGAGGAAGGAAAGTTGTACGAGCAGTACTTC.

The rearrangement uses TRBV6-5 and TRBJ2-7; tentatively, D is TRBD2 (6 bases). Between the trimmed V and J ends, which lost 5 bases and 1 base, there was a span of 12 bases. This CDR3 spans 14 amino acids. Germline values: CDR1 MNHEY, CDR2 SVGAGI. The CDR3 protein is CASSEVADSYEQYF. The CDR3 nucleotides are TGTGCCAGCAGTGAAGTAGCGGATTCCTACGAGCAGTACTTC.

The chain links TRBV5-6 to TRBJ2-3; TRBD1 might be the D (6 bases). The CDR3 is 12 amino acids. V lost 4 bases and J 8 bases, leaving 11 bases between the germline ends. The germline gives CDR1 SGHDT, CDR2 YYEEEE. Here the CDR3 DNA reads TGTGCCAGCAGCCCCAGGGGAGCTACGCAGTATTTT. Its translation is CASSPRGATQYF.

This chain links TRBV11-3 with TRBJ2-1; D is perhaps TRBD2 (5 bases). Trimming pared 5 bases from V and 10 bases from J, leaving 12 bases between. This CDR3 has 12 amino acids. Germline V gene data show CDR1 as SGHNT and CDR2 as YENEEA. The CDR3 is CASSGSGGEQFF. Here the CDR3 DNA reads TGTGCCAGCAGCGGGAGCGGTGGGGAGCAGTTCTTC. The full variable domain, in which reference TRBV11-3 and TRBJ2-1 provide the parts outside the CDR3, is EAGVVQSPRYKIIEKKQPVAFWCNPISGHNTLYWYLQNLGQGPELLIRYENEEAVDDSQLPKDRFSAERLKGVDSTLKIQPAELGDSAVYLCASSGSGGEQFFGPGTRLTVL.

The rearrangement links TRBV6-5 to TRBJ1-1; D unresolved. Per the germline V gene, CDR1 is MNHEY and CDR2 is SVGAGI. The CDR3 contains 15 residues. V gave up 0 bases and J gave up 1 base, with 9 bases separating them. This CDR3 reads CASSYSVTGNTEAFF. The CDR3 coding sequence is TGTGCCAGCAGTTACTCGGTTACGGGGAACACTGAAGCTTTCTTT.

The chain has TRBV15 and TRBJ2-1, with TRBD1 as a possible D gene (5 bases). This CDR3 has 15 amino acids. The ends were cut back, 3 bases at V and 8 bases at J, with 17 bases in the middle. Germline CDR1 and CDR2: LNHNV and YYDKDF (reference sequence). DNA for the CDR3: TGTGCCACCAGCAGGGAGAGTAGGGGCCCGGATGAGCAGTTCTTC. Its translation: CATSRESRGPDEQFF.

This clone was seen once. This chain connects TRBV18 to TRBJ2-7; TRBD2 matches at 12 bases. The CDR3 is made up of 16 amino acids. The germline V gene encodes CDR1 KGHSH and CDR2 LQKENI. Trimming cost V 0 bases and J 4 bases; bases outside gene matches: 4. The CDR3 bases are TGTGCCAGCTCACCACCGGCTAGCGGGAGGGTATACGAGCAGTACTTC. Translation: CASSPPASGRVYEQYF.

The chain carries TRBV5-6 and TRBJ1-2; 11 bases fit TRBD1. CDR1 and CDR2 (germline): SGHDT, YYEEEE. CDR3 length equals 18 residues. The V and J ends lost 0 bases and 2 bases, in that order; junction bases with no gene match: 9. In DNA form, the CDR3 reads TGTGCCAGCAGCTTGGCGAGGGACAGGGGGTACCTCAACTATGGCTACACCTTC. Its protein product is CASSLARDRGYLNYGYTF.

The gene calls are TRBV5-4 and TRBJ2-7; TRBD2 agrees at 8 bases. Germline loops: CDR1 SGHNT, CDR2 YYREEE (reference sequence). Trimming took 0 bases from V and 6 from J; bases not matched to a gene: 8. The CDR3 sequence is 15 residues long. CDR3 DNA sequence: TGTGCCAGCAGCTTGGCCGGGACTAGTAAACTCGAGCAGTACTTC. It translates to CASSLAGTSKLEQYF.

This chain connects TRBV6-6 to TRBJ2-7, with 8 bases that match TRBD1. CDR3 length: 15 residues. V lost 0 bases and J lost 5; bases outside the gene matches: 6. Germline loops: CDR1 MNHNY, CDR2 SVGAGI (reference sequence). CDR3 DNA sequence: TGTGCCAGCAGTTACTCGGGGACAGGAACGGACGAGCAGTACTTC. Translated: CASSYSGTGTDEQYF.

The chain combines TRBV13 with TRBJ2-1; D gene ambiguous. This CDR3 region has 12 residues. Germline-derived CDR1 and CDR2 are PRHDT and FYEKMQ (reference sequence). Trimming pared 5 bases from V and 7 bases from J, leaving 9 bases between. The CDR3 coding sequence is TGTGCCAGCAGCCATATGATGAATGAGCAGTTCTTC. Encoded protein: CASSHMMNEQFF.

V and J are TRBV30 and TRBJ2-5; D may be TRBD1 (5 bases). This CDR3 contains 14 residues. Per germline, CDR1 GTSNPN and CDR2 SVGIG (reference sequence). V lost 5 bases and J 5 bases, leaving 18 bases between the germline ends. The CDR3 reads CAWGKGLLGETQYF. The DNA of the CDR3 is TGTGCCTGGGGAAAGGGGCTACTTGGGGAGACCCAGTACTTC.